This is a list of T cell receptor beta chains from one sample in a study of regulatory T cells in long-lasting Graves disease. TCRdb passed the multiplex PCR reads through MiXCR, listing each CDR3 protein once. This table has about 470,000 distinct CDR3 sequences, about 15% appearing once. These data were also filed under a second study, of T cells in Graves' hyperthyroidism and ophthalmopathy.

Sample: peripheral blood mononuclear cells (PBMCs), taken at new diagnosis, from a patient treated with antithyroid drugs. The receptor source for this set is a woman younger than 45 with Graves disease. CDR3s include the opening cysteine and the closing phenylalanine or tryptophan. Fields, in order: J gene, clone size, D gene, V gene, CDR3 DNA, CDR3 protein. A D gene is named only where the DNA matches it firmly. Where a row states a size, it is once, few, many or the class of an expanded clone; other rows omit it.

>TRBJ1-1|many|TRBD1|TRBV5-1
TGCGCCAGCAGCTTCGGTGGGACAGGTATGAACACTGAAGCTTTCTTT
CASSFGGTGMNTEAFF
>TRBJ2-1|many|.|TRBV27
TGTGCCAGCAGTTCCGTGACAGCCAACTATGAGCAGTTCTTC
CASSSVTANYEQFF
>TRBJ2-7|many|TRBD2|TRBV5-5
TGTGCCAGCAGCGGCACTAGCGGTTTTTCGGGATTGCGGGAGCAGTACTTC
CASSGTSGFSGLREQYF
>TRBJ2-3|.|.|TRBV9
TGTGCCAGCAGCGGTCAGAGCCTTGATACGCAGTATTTT
CASSGQSLDTQYF
>TRBJ1-4|.|.|TRBV27
TGTGCCAGCAGTACAGCGGGGGTAGCAACTAATGAAAAACTGTTTTTT
CASSTAGVATNEKLFF
>TRBJ1-4|few|.|TRBV12-5
TGTGCTAGTGGTTTTGGGGGTCTTGCAACTAATGAAAAACTGTTTTTT
CASGFGGLATNEKLFF
>TRBJ1-5|many|TRBD1|TRBV28
TGTGCCAGCAGTGCCCCGGGACAGGGGGCAGGACAGCCCCAGCATTTT
CASSAPGQGAGQPQHF
>TRBJ2-7|.|TRBD1|TRBV29-1
TGCAGCGTCTCGGACAGGGCCACCTCCTACGAGCAGTACTTC
CSVSDRATSYEQYF
>TRBJ2-5|once|.|TRBV19
TGTGCCAGTAGAGAGCGGAACCAAGAGACCCAGTACTTC
CASRERNQETQYF
>TRBJ1-4|many|.|TRBV12-3/TRBV12-4
TGTGCCAGCAGTCCATACAGTAATGAAAAACTGTTTTTT
CASSPYSNEKLFF
>TRBJ1-1|few|.|TRBV14
TGTGCCAGCAGCCAAGGCGGGTTTAACACTGAAGCTTTCTTT
CASSQGGFNTEAFF
>TRBJ2-7|.|TRBD1|TRBV18
TGTGCCAGCTCCCCTGAAGAGCGTCGGACAGGGGTATGGTTTAACTACGAGCAGTACTTC
CASSPEERRTGVWFNYEQYF
>TRBJ2-7|many|TRBD2|TRBV5-1
TGCGCCAGCAGCTTGGCTAGCGGGAGCCAGTACGAGCAGTACTTC
CASSLASGSQYEQYF
>TRBJ2-3|.|.|TRBV28
TGTGCCAGCAGGCGTTCCACGGGTACGCAGTATTTT
CASRRSTGTQYF
>TRBJ2-1|.|.|TRBV24-1
TGTGCCACCAGTGATTTCGCGACAGGGAGGCCCAATGAGCAGTTCTTC
CATSDFATGRPNEQFF
>TRBJ2-1|many|.|TRBV28
TGTGCCAGCAGTTTAGTCCGGAGGGCATCCTACAATGAGCAGTTCTTC
CASSLVRRASYNEQFF
>TRBJ1-2|.|TRBD1|TRBV12-3/TRBV12-4
TGTGCCAACGGAGTAATGACAGGGGCGGACTATGGCTACACCTTC
CANGVMTGADYGYTF
>TRBJ1-2|few|.|TRBV2
TGTGCCAGCACCCTTCAGAACTCATATGACTACACCTTC
CASTLQNSYDYTF
>TRBJ1-1|.|.|TRBV19
TGTGCCAGTAGTATTTTTCCGGGGGGAATGAACACTGAAGCTTTCTTT
CASSIFPGGMNTEAFF
>TRBJ2-7|many|.|TRBV2
TGTGCCAGCAGCCCAATGAGGGAGCAGTACTTC
CASSPMREQYF
>TRBJ2-5|many|.|TRBV7-9
TGTGCCAGCAGCTTAGATCGTCTCCGGAGGAGGGGGCAAGAGACCCAGTACTTC
CASSLDRLRRRGQETQYF
>TRBJ2-3|few|TRBD2|TRBV18
TGTGCCAGCTCCGGGACTAGCGGGATAGATACGCAGTATTTT
CASSGTSGIDTQYF
>TRBJ2-1|.|TRBD2|TRBV11-2
TGTGCCAGCAGCCGCGTCCAGCTAGCGGGAGAGCTGGGGCAGTTCTTC
CASSRVQLAGELGQFF
>TRBJ1-1|many|.|TRBV5-1
TGCGCCAGCAGCTTGTATCCGGGCACTGAAGCTTTCTTT
CASSLYPGTEAFF
>TRBJ2-7|.|TRBD2|TRBV10-2
TGCGCCAGCACCTTCGCGGCGGGAGGGGGGTACGAGCAGTACTTC
CASTFAAGGGYEQYF
>TRBJ2-3|many|.|TRBV10-3
TGTGCCATCACAGCGAGAGAGAGCACAGATACGCAGTATTTT
CAITARESTDTQYF
>TRBJ2-1|.|TRBD2|TRBV28
TGTGCCAGCAGTCCTCTCCTAGCGGGGGTCTCGAATGAGCAGTTCTTC
CASSPLLAGVSNEQFF
>TRBJ2-1|many|.|TRBV18
TGTGCCAGCTCCCCTCGGGGGGCGTACACTGAGCAGTTCTTC
CASSPRGAYTEQFF
>TRBJ2-7|.|TRBD2|TRBV9
TGTGCCAGCAGTTCGACTAGCGGGAGTATTTACGAGCAGTACTTC
CASSSTSGSIYEQYF